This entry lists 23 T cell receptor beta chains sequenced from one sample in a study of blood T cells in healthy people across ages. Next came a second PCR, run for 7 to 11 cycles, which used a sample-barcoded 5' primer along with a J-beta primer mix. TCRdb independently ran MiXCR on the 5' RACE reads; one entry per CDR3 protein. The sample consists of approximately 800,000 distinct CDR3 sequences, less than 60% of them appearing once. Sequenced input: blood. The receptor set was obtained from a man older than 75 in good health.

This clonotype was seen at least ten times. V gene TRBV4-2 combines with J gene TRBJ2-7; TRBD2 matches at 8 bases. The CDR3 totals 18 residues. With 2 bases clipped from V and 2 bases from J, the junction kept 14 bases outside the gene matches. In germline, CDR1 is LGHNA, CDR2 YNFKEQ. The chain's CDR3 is CASSQNPPGLAGTYEQYF. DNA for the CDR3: TGTGCCAGCAGCCAAAACCCCCCCGGATTAGCGGGAACCTACGAGCAGTACTTC.

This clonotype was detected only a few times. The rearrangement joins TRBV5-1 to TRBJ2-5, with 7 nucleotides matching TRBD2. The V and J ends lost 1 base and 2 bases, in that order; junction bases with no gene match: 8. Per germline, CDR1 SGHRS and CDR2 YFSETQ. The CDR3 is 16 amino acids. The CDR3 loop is CASSLTSSGAQETQYF. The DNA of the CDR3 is TGCGCCAGCAGCTTGACGTCTAGCGGAGCTCAAGAGACCCAGTACTTC.

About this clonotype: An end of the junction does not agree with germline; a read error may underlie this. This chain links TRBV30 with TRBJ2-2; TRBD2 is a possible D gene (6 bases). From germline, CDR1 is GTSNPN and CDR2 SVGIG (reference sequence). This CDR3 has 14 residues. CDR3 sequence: CAWSRGTNTGGLFF. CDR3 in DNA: TGTGCCTGGAGTAGAGGGACGAACACCGGGGGGCTGTTTTTT.

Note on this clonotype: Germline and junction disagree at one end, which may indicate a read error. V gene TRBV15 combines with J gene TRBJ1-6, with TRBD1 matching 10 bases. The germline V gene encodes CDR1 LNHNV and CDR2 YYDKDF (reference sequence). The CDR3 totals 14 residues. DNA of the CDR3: TGTGCCACCAGCGACAGGGGGCTTAATTCACTCCTCCACTTT. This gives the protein CATSDRGLNSLLHF.

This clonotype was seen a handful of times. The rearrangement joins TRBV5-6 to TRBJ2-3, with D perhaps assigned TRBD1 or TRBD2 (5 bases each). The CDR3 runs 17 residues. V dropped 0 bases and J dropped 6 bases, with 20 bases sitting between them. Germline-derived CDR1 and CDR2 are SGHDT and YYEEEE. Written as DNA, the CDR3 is TGTGCCAGCAGCTTGGATGTTAACTGGGACCTGGGGGATACGCAGTATTTT. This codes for CASSLDVNWDLGDTQYF.

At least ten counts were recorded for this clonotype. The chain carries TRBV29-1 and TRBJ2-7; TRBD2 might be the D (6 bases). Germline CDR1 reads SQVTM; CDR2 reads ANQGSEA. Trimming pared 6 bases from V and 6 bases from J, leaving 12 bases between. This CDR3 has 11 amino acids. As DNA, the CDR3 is TGCAGCGTCGGCCGGAGGGGCGAGCAGTACTTC. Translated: CSVGRRGEQYF.

CDR3 nucleotide sequence: TGCAGCGTTGACGGGACTAGCGGCAATGAGCAGTACTTC. Translated, it gives CSVDGTSGNEQYF. The rearrangement joins TRBV29-1 to TRBJ2-7; 11 bases map to TRBD2. This CDR3 is 13 amino acids long. The trim removed 3 bases at V and 7 bases at J, leaving 5 bases unmatched. Germline CDR1 is SQVTM and CDR2 is ANQGSEA.

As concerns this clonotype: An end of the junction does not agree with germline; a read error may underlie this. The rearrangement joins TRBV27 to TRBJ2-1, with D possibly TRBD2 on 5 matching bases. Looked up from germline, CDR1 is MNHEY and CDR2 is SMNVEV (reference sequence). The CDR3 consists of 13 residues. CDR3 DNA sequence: TGTGTCAGCGGTTTAAGCTCCTACAATGAGCAGTTCTTC. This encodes CVSGLSSYNEQFF.

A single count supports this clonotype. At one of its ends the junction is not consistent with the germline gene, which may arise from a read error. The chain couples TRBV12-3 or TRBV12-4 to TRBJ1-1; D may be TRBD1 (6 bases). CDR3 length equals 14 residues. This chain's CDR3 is CACRAGHMNTEAFF. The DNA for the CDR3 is TGTGCCTGCAGAGCGGGACATATGAACACTGAAGCTTTCTTT.

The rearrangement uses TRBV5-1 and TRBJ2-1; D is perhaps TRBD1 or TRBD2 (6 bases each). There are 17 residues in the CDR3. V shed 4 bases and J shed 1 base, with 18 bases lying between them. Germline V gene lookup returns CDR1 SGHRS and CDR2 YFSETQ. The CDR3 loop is CASSLEVGGASYNEQFF. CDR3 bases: TGCGCCAGCAGCCTTGAGGTCGGGGGCGCGTCCTACAATGAGCAGTTCTTC.

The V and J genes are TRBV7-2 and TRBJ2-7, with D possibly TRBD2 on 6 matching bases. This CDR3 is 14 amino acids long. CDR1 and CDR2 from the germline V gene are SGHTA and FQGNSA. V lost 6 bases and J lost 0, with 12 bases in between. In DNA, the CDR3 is TGTGCCAGCAGTTGGGACGGGGGCTCCTACGAGCAGTACTTC. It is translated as CASSWDGGSYEQYF.

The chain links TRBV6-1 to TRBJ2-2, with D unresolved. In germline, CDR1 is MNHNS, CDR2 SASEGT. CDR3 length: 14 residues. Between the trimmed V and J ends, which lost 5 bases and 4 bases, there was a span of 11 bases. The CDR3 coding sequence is TGTGCCAGCAGTCTCAGGATTTTCACCGGGGAGCTGTTTTTT. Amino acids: CASSLRIFTGELFF.

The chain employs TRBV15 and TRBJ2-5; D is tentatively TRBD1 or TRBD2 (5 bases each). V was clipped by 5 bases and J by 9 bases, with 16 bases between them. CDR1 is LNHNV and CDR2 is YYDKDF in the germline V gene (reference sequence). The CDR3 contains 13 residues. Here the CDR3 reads CATSAKVQGAQYF. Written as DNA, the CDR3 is TGTGCCACCAGCGCAAAGGTCCAGGGAGCCCAGTACTTC.

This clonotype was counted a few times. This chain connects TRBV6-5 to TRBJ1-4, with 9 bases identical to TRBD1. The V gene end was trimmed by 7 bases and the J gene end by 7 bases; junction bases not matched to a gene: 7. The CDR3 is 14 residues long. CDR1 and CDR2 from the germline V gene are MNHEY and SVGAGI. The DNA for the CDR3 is TGTGCCAGCACCGGAAGACAGGGGGTTGAAAAACTGTTTTTT. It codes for CASTGRQGVEKLFF.

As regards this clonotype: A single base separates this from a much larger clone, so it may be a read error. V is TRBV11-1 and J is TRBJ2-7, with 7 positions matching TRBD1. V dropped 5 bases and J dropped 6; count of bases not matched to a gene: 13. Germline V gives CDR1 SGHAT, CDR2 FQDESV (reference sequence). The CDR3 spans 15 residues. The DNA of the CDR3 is TGTGCCAGCAGCGCCCCGGGACAGTCCAACTGCGAGCAGTACTTC. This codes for CASSAPGQSNCEQYF. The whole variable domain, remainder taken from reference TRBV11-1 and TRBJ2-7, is EAEVAQSPRYKITEKSQAVAFWCDPISGHATLYWYRQILGQGPELLVQFQDESVVDDSQLPKDRFSAERLKGVDSTLKIQPAELGDSAMYLCASSAPGQSNCEQYFGPGTRLTVT.

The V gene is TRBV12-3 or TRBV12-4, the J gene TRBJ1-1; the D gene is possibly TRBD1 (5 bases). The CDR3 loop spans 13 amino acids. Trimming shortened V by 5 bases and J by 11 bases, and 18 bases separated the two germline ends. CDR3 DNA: TGTGCCAGCAGTCCCTCGCAGGGTATGGGGGCTTTCTTT. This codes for CASSPSQGMGAFF.

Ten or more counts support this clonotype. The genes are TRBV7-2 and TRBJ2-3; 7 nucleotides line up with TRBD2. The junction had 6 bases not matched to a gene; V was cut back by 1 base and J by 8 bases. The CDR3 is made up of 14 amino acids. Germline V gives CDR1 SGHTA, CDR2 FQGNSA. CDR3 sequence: CASSLEASGITQYF. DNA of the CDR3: TGTGCCAGCAGCTTAGAGGCTAGCGGAATTACGCAGTATTTT.

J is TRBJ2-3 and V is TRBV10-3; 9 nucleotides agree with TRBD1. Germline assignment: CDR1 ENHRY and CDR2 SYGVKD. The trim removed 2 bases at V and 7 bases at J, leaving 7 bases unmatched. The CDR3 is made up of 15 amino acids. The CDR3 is CAISEEDRGPHTQYF. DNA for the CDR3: TGTGCCATCAGTGAGGAGGACAGGGGACCCCATACGCAGTATTTT.

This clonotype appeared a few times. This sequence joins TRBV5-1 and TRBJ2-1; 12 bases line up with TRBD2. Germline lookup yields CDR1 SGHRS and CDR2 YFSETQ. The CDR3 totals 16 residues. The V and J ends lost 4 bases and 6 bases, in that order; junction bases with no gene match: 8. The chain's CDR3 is CASSLLAGGPVNEQFF. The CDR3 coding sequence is TGCGCCAGCAGCCTCCTAGCGGGAGGGCCTGTCAATGAGCAGTTCTTC.

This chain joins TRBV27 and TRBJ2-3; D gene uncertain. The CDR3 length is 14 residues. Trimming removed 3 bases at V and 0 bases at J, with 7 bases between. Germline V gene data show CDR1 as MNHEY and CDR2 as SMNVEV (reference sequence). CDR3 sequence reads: CASSFATSTDTQYF. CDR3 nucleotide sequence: TGTGCCAGCAGTTTCGCCACTAGCACAGATACGCAGTATTTT.

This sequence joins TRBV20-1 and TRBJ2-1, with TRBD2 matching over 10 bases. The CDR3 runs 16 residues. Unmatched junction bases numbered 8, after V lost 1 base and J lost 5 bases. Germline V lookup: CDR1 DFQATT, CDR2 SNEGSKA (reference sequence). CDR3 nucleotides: TGCAGTGCTAGAGGGGGGCTAGCGGGAGCCCACAATGAGCAGTTCTTC. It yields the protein CSARGGLAGAHNEQFF.

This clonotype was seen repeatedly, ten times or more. CDR3 DNA: TGTGCCACCAGCAGAGGACGCCCTAGCGGACCAATTCTCTCCTACGAGCAGTACTTC. Its protein is CATSRGRPSGPILSYEQYF. The V call is TRBV15, the J call TRBJ2-7; 7 nucleotides match TRBD2. V dropped 1 base and J dropped 0; count of bases not matched to a gene: 15. Germline CDR1 and CDR2: LNHNV and YYDKDF (reference sequence). The CDR3 runs to 19 residues. Supplemented by reference TRBV15 and TRBJ2-7, the full variable domain reads DAMVIQNPRYQVTQFGKPVTLSCSQTLNHNVMYWYQQKSSQAPKLLFHYYDKDFNNEADTPDNFQSRRPNTSFCFLDIRSPGLGDTAMYLCATSRGRPSGPILSYEQYFGPGTRLTVT.

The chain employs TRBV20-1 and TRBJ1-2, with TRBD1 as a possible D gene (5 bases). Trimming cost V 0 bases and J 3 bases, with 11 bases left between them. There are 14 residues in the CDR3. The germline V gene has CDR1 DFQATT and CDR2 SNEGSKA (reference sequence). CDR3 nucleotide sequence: TGCAGTGCTAGAGAGACGGGACGGGACTATGGCTACACCTTC. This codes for CSARETGRDYGYTF.